The next 30 T cell receptor beta chains were all read from a single sample in a study of T-cell reconstitution after alpha-beta-depleted transplantation in children. For TCRbeta, the library was prepared with unique molecular identifiers. TCRdb re-analysed the PCR reads in MiXCR, keeping a single row per CDR3 protein. The data contain some 520,000 distinct CDR3 sequences, approximately 29% of them singletons. The sequences come from PBMCs from the stem cell graft donor, collected from the stem cell graft. Receptor source: a human donor who donated a stem cell graft to a child with aplastic anemia.

This clonotype was recorded once. The chain has TRBV20-1 and TRBJ2-1; D unresolved. The CDR3 extends over 14 amino acids. CDR1 is DFQATT and CDR2 is SNEGSKA in the germline V gene (reference sequence). V was cut by 3 bases and J by 7 bases, with 16 bases left in between. CDR3 coding DNA: TGCAGTGCTAGCCCCACAGCCCCGGTAAATGAGCAGTTCTTC. Translation: CSASPTAPVNEQFF.

In its sample, this clonotype was seen a few times. The V gene is TRBV6-1, the J gene TRBJ1-2, with 9 bases that match TRBD1. V lost 7 bases to trimming and J lost 1 base; unmatched junction nucleotides: 13. The CDR3 runs 17 residues. From germline, CDR1 is MNHNS and CDR2 SASEGT. Here the CDR3 DNA reads TGTGCCAGCACCGAGGGGACAGGGAGCCTCCGTAACTATGGCTACACCTTC. This encodes CASTEGTGSLRNYGYTF.

Comment on this clonotype: Mismatch with germline at one junction end may stem from a read error. The chain employs TRBV20-1 and TRBJ1-2; D remains ambiguous. There are 15 residues in the CDR3. Germline CDR1 DFQATT, CDR2 SNEGSKA (reference sequence). CDR3 nucleotide sequence: TGCAGTGCTAGAGATCCAAGAAAAGTGAACTATGGCTGCACCTTC. Its protein product is CSARDPRKVNYGCTF.

The J gene is TRBJ2-3, the V gene TRBV6-2 or TRBV6-3, with no clear D. With 6 bases removed from V and 5 bases from J, the gap between germline ends came to 15 bases. Germline values: CDR1 MNHEY, CDR2 SVGEGT. The CDR3 extends over 14 amino acids. The chain's CDR3 is CASSHYTVRDTQYF. CDR3 coding DNA: TGTGCCAGCAGCCACTACACCGTTCGAGATACGCAGTATTTT.

The V and J genes are TRBV27 and TRBJ1-2, with 7 bases lining up with TRBD1. Germline assignment: CDR1 MNHEY and CDR2 SMNVEV (reference sequence). With V trimmed by 2 bases and J by 7 bases, 16 bases remained unmatched. The CDR3 spans 17 residues. Here the CDR3 reads CASSLDGGRGLQFGYTF. Here the CDR3 DNA reads TGTGCCAGCAGTTTAGATGGCGGCAGGGGGTTGCAATTTGGCTACACCTTC.

V and J are TRBV7-2 and TRBJ1-5, with unresolved D. Trimming left V 5 bases short and J 1 base short, with 15 bases between. Germline assignment: CDR1 SGHTA and CDR2 FQGNSA. CDR3 length equals 16 residues. The CDR3 reads CASSPGDVRSNQPQHF. CDR3 sequence (DNA): TGTGCCAGCAGCCCGGGCGATGTGCGGAGCAATCAGCCCCAGCATTTT.

In its sample, this clonotype was seen a few times. The chain employs TRBV14 and TRBJ2-1; 9 bases line up with TRBD2. Germline V gene sequence: CDR1 SGHDN, CDR2 FVKESK. The length of the CDR3 is 15 residues. V lost 4 bases to trimming and J lost 9 bases; unmatched junction nucleotides: 10. CDR3 in DNA: TGTGCCAGCAGCCGATCTAGCGGGGCTGGCGGTGAGCAGTTCTTC. Translating it yields CASSRSSGAGGEQFF. Full variable domain (missing parts from reference TRBV14 and TRBJ2-1): EAGVTQFPSHSVIEKGQTVTLRCDPISGHDNLYWYRRVMGKEIKFLLHFVKESKQDESGMPNNRFLAERTGGTYSTLKVQPAELEDSGVYFCASSRSSGAGGEQFFGPGTRLTVL.

The rearrangement links TRBV6-1 to TRBJ1-5; D is unresolved. Germline V CDR1 and CDR2: MNHNS, SASEGT. The germline V and J ends were trimmed by 6 bases and 5 bases, with 8 bases remaining between them. The CDR3 is 12 residues long. CDR3 in amino acids: CASSINHQPQHF. CDR3 DNA: TGTGCCAGCAGCATTAACCATCAGCCCCAGCATTTT.

The chain uses TRBV30 and TRBJ2-2; 7 bases are shared with TRBD1. Germline V gives CDR1 GTSNPN, CDR2 SVGIG (reference sequence). The CDR3 is 13 amino acids. Unmatched junction bases numbered 4, after V lost 4 bases and J lost 5 bases. CDR3 DNA sequence: TGTGCCTGGAACGAACAGGGGACCGGGGAGCTGTTTTTT. It yields the protein CAWNEQGTGELFF.

The J gene is TRBJ2-7, the V gene TRBV27; 9 nucleotides line up with TRBD1. Germline V lookup: CDR1 MNHEY, CDR2 SMNVEV (reference sequence). J gave up 1 base and V 6 bases, and 13 bases lay outside the gene matches. CDR3 length: 17 residues. CDR3: CASRTRTTGGLSYEQYF. The CDR3 region has the DNA TGTGCCAGCAGAACCCGGACGACAGGGGGATTATCCTACGAGCAGTACTTC.

This clonotype showed up just a few times. The chain has TRBV10-3 and TRBJ2-7; 10 positions agree with TRBD1. V shed 10 bases and J 6 bases; nucleotides not matched to a gene: 9. The V gene's germline CDR1 is ENHRY and CDR2 SYGVKD. CDR3 size: 13 residues. The CDR3 loop reads CATTGTGDGEQYF. DNA for the CDR3: TGTGCCACAACCGGGACAGGGGATGGCGAGCAGTACTTC.

V is TRBV7-8 and J is TRBJ2-7; TRBD2 matches 9 bases. Looked up from germline, CDR1 is SGHVS and CDR2 is FQNEAQ. The CDR3 covers 14 residues. The ends lost 7 bases at V and 2 bases at J; junction bases unmatched: 6. Written as DNA, the CDR3 is TGTGCCAGCATCGAGAGCGGGGGGACCTACGAGCAGTACTTC. This translates into CASIESGGTYEQYF. Filled out from reference TRBV7-8 and TRBJ2-7, the complete variable domain reads GAGVSQSPRYKVAKRGQDVALRCDPISGHVSLFWYQQALGQGPEFLTYFQNEAQLDKSGLPSDRFFAERPEGSVSTLKIQRTQQEDSAVYLCASIESGGTYEQYFGPGTRLTVT.

V is TRBV12-3 or TRBV12-4 and J is TRBJ2-1; D tentatively fits TRBD1 or TRBD2 (5 bases each). The CDR3 consists of 24 residues. V lost 0 bases and J lost 5, with 38 bases in between. Written as DNA, the CDR3 is TGTGCCAGCAGTTTAGCGCGTGGGACGTATGACGGGTATGGGGAGATTGCACGGAACAATGAGCAGTTCTTC. This sequence encodes CASSLARGTYDGYGEIARNNEQFF.

J is TRBJ2-5 and V is TRBV27; a possible D gene is TRBD2 (5 bases). Trimming pared 6 bases from V and 5 bases from J, leaving 13 bases between. The CDR3 length is 13 residues. CDR1 is MNHEY, CDR2 SMNVEV, per germline (reference sequence). The DNA of the CDR3 is TGTGCCAGCAGAAACGAGGGAATCGAGACCCAGTACTTC. Protein: CASRNEGIETQYF.

Written as DNA, the CDR3 is TGTGCCAGTAGTATAGGGGGACTCCGCACAGATACGCAGTATTTT. Translated, it gives CASSIGGLRTDTQYF. The chain joins TRBV19 to TRBJ2-3, with D possibly being TRBD2 (6 bases). CDR1 and CDR2 from the germline V gene are LNHDA and SQIVND (reference sequence). V was clipped by 1 base and J by 1 base, with 9 bases between them. The CDR3 totals 15 residues.

This clonotype was seen only a few times. V is TRBV29-1 and J is TRBJ2-1; TRBD2 agrees at 10 bases. Germline V lookup: CDR1 SQVTM, CDR2 ANQGSEA. With V trimmed by 7 bases and J by 5 bases, 8 bases remained unmatched. The CDR3 has 14 amino acids. The CDR3 reads CSASGRGGHNEQFF. The CDR3 DNA reads as TGCAGCGCGAGCGGGAGGGGAGGGCACAATGAGCAGTTCTTC.

This clonotype was observed a few times. The V and J genes are TRBV11-2 and TRBJ2-3, with 10 bases aligning to TRBD2. Germline V gene sequence: CDR1 SGHAT, CDR2 FQNNGV. Germline trimming cut 5 bases from V and 0 bases from J; bases unmatched to any gene: 14. The CDR3 totals 19 residues. CDR3 coding DNA: TGTGCCAGCAGCCGGGGTGAAGCGGGAGGGTCCGTGAGCACAGATACGCAGTATTTT. Its protein is CASSRGEAGGSVSTDTQYF.

This clonotype has a handful of counts. The CDR3 here is CSVEGSRGRGAYGYTF. The CDR3 coding sequence is TGCAGCGTTGAAGGATCGCGTGGTAGAGGAGCCTATGGCTACACCTTC. This rearrangement joins TRBV29-1 to TRBJ1-2; D is unclear. In germline, CDR1 is SQVTM, CDR2 ANQGSEA. This CDR3 region has 16 residues. V shed 1 base and J shed 4 bases, with 19 bases lying between them. The full variable domain, with the rest looked up from reference TRBV29-1 and TRBJ1-2, is SAVISQKPSRDICQRGTSLTIQCQVDSQVTMMFWYRQQPGQSLTLIATANQGSEATYESGFVIDKFPISRPNLTFSTLTVSNMSPEDSSIYLCSVEGSRGRGAYGYTFGSGTRLTVV.

The CDR3 DNA is TGTGCCAGCAGCCAGTATAGGACGGTGAACACTGAAGCTTTCTTT. Translation gives CASSQYRTVNTEAFF. The genes are TRBV14 and TRBJ1-1; D is unclear. The V end was cut by 3 bases, the J end by 0 bases, with 11 bases between. Germline lookup yields CDR1 SGHDN and CDR2 FVKESK. This CDR3 contains 15 residues.

This clonotype was recorded a few times. The chain recombines TRBV7-2 with TRBJ2-7; the D is unclear. Trimming removed 3 bases at V and 5 bases at J, with 14 bases between. The CDR3 runs to 14 residues. Germline CDR1 and CDR2: SGHTA and FQGNSA. CDR3 bases: TGTGCCAGCAGCTTTCTAGGCTCGAACGACGAGCAGTACTTC. Protein: CASSFLGSNDEQYF.

This clonotype was seen a handful of times. The chain joins TRBV12-3 or TRBV12-4 to TRBJ1-4; D is undetermined. V was pared by 5 bases and J by 10 bases, with 11 bases between. The CDR3 has 12 residues. The CDR3 spells CASSRQEGKLFF. In DNA, the CDR3 is TGTGCCAGCAGTCGTCAAGAAGGAAAACTGTTTTTT.

The chain combines TRBV7-8 with TRBJ1-1; D is possibly TRBD1 (6 bases). Trimming stripped 4 bases from V and 4 bases from J, with 19 bases between. From germline, CDR1 is SGHVS and CDR2 FQNEAQ. The CDR3 covers 16 residues. CDR3 amino acids: CASSSHIGRGVTEAFF. Here the CDR3 DNA reads TGTGCCAGCAGCTCCCATATCGGCAGGGGCGTCACTGAAGCTTTCTTT.

Only a few counts were recorded for this clonotype. The rearrangement joins TRBV5-1 to TRBJ2-1; 9 bases fit TRBD2. Germline lookup yields CDR1 SGHRS and CDR2 YFSETQ. The V gene end was trimmed by 5 bases and the J gene end by 3 bases; junction bases not matched to a gene: 3. The CDR3 contains 14 residues. The chain's CDR3 is CASRLAGNYNEQFF. The DNA of the CDR3 is TGCGCCAGCAGACTAGCGGGCAACTACAATGAGCAGTTCTTC.

This clonotype has more than one count but fewer than ten. CDR3 nucleotide sequence: TGCGCCAGCAGCCAATTCGCGGGGCCTGGAAACACCATATATTTT. Protein sequence: CASSQFAGPGNTIYF. This chain uses TRBV4-3 with TRBJ1-3, with a weak D call TRBD1 (5 bases). The CDR3 extends over 15 amino acids. V lost 2 bases and J 2 bases, leaving 10 bases between the germline ends. CDR1 and CDR2 (germline): LGHNA, YSLEER.

V usage is TRBV20-1 and J usage is TRBJ2-1, with TRBD2 matching over 8 bases. The J segment lost 4 bases and the V segment lost 3 bases, leaving 8 bases of the junction unmatched. This CDR3 has 15 amino acids. Germline CDR1 and CDR2: DFQATT and SNEGSKA (reference sequence). In DNA, the CDR3 is TGCAGTGCTAGGTACCTAGCGGGTGTGTACAATGAGCAGTTCTTC. Its protein is CSARYLAGVYNEQFF.

The chain recombines TRBV25-1 with TRBJ1-2, with TRBD1 matching over 7 bases. CDR1 and CDR2 (germline): MGHDK, SYGVNS. V trimming: 8 bases; J trimming: 4 bases; junction bases outside the gene matches: 1. This CDR3 contains 11 residues. CDR3 region: CASGDSYGYTF. For the CDR3, the DNA is TGTGCCAGCGGGGACAGCTATGGCTACACCTTC.

A remark on this clonotype: One end of the junction varies from germline; a read error may be responsible. This chain uses TRBV7-2 with TRBJ2-3; possible D gene TRBD1, 6 bases. CDR1 is SGHTA and CDR2 is FQGNSA in the germline V gene. The CDR3 is 15 residues long. The CDR3 region has the DNA TGTGCCAGCAGCCTTACAGGGTCTAGAACAGATGCGCAGTATTTT. Amino acid sequence: CASSLTGSRTDAQYF.

This clonotype occurred a few times. This rearrangement joins TRBV6-2 or TRBV6-3 to TRBJ1-1; D call uncertain. This CDR3 has 10 residues. The germline CDR1 and CDR2 sequences are MNHEY and SVGEGT. Trimming removed 6 bases at V and 1 base at J, with 0 bases between. The DNA for the CDR3 is TGTGCCAGCAGGAACACTGAAGCTTTCTTT. Encoded protein: CASRNTEAFF.

This clonotype was detected a few times. The chain combines TRBV12-3 or TRBV12-4 with TRBJ1-5; tentative D call: TRBD1 (5 bases). V was trimmed by 0 bases and J by 2 bases, leaving 8 bases between them. This CDR3 is built from 15 residues. The CDR3 DNA follows: TGTGCCAGCAGTTTAGCGGGGCCAGGCAATCAGCCCCAGCATTTT. Protein product: CASSLAGPGNQPQHF.

V and J are TRBV13 and TRBJ2-3; D remains unclear. The CDR3 has 15 amino acids. Between the trimmed V and J ends, which lost 4 bases and 4 bases, there was a span of 15 bases. The V gene's germline CDR1 is PRHDT and CDR2 FYEKMQ (reference sequence). In DNA, the CDR3 is TGTGCCAGCAGCTCCGGGTTCCCTTGGGCAGATACGCAGTATTTT. Translation gives CASSSGFPWADTQYF. Complete variable domain (other parts from reference TRBV13 and TRBJ2-3): AAGVIQSPRHLIKEKRETATLKCYPIPRHDTVYWYQQGPGQDPQFLISFYEKMQSDKGSIPDRFSAQQFSDYHSELNMSSLELGDSALYFCASSSGFPWADTQYFGPGTRLTVL.